Included here is one T cell receptor (beta chain) sequence, with context. This specimen belongs to a study of blood T cell repertoires in COVID-19. V shed 4 bases, J shed 4 bases, and the junction held 3 bases outside the gene matches. CDR1 and CDR2 from the germline V gene are SGHTA and FQGNSA. There are 14 residues in the CDR3. Generated by immunoSEQ multiplex PCR, the TCRdb table keeps only in-frame clones and is missing some. The table includes 200,000 to 250,000 clones, around 88% detected once. The TCR sequence derives from a man older than 75 with acute or convalescent COVID-19. J is TRBJ1-4 and V is TRBV7-2; 7 positions match TRBD1. Input material: peripheral blood. CDR3 in DNA: TGTGCCAGCAGCTCGGGACAGCTTAATGAAAAACTGTTTTTT. Translating it yields CASSSGQLNEKLFF.